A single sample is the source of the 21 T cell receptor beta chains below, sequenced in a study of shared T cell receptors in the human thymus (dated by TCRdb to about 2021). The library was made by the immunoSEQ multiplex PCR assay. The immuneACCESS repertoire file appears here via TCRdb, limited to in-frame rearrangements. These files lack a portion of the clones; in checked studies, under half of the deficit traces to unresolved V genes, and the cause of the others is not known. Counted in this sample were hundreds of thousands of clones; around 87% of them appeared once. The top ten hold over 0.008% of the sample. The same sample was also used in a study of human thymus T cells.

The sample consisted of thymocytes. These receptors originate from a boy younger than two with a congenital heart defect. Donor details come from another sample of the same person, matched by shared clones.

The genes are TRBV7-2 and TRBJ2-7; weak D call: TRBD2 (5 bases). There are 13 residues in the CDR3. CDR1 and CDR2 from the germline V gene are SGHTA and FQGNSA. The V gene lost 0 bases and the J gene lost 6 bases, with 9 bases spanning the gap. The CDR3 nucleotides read TGTGCCAGCAGCTTAGCGAGTGGGAGCGAGCAGTACTTC. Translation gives CASSLASGSEQYF.

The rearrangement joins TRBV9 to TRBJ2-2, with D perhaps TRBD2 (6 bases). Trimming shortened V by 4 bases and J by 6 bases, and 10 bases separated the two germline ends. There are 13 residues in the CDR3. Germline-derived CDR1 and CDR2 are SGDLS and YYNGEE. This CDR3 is CASSLTSAGELFF. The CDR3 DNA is TGTGCCAGCAGCTTGACTAGTGCCGGGGAGCTGTTTTTT.

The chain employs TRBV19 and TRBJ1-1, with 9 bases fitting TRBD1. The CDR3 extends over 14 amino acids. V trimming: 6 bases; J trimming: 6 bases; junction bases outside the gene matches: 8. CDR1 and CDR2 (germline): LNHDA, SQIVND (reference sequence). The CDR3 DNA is TGTGCCAGTAGCCCCAGGGGGGACAGGGCTGAAGCTTTCTTT. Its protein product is CASSPRGDRAEAFF.

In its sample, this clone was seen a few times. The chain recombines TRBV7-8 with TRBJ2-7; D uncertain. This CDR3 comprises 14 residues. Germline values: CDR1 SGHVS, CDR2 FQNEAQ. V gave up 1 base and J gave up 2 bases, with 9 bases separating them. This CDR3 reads CASSLDRVPYEQYF. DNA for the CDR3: TGTGCCAGCAGCTTAGATCGAGTCCCCTACGAGCAGTACTTC.

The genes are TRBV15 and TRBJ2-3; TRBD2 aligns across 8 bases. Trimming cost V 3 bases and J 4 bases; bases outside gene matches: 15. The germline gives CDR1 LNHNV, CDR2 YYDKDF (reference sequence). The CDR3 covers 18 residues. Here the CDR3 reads CATSREGEAGGMSDTQYF. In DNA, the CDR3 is TGTGCCACCAGCAGGGAAGGGGAGGCGGGAGGTATGTCAGATACGCAGTATTTT.

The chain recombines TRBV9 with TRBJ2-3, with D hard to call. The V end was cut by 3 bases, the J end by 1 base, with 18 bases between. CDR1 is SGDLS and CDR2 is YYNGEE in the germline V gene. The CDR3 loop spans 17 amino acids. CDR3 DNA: TGTGCCAGCAGCGCCGAGTCCCCTCCGAGTGGCACAGATACGCAGTATTTT. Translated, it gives CASSAESPPSGTDTQYF.

CDR3 nucleotide sequence: TGCGCCAGCAGCCACCCTAGCGGGGTAACCTACAATGAGCAGTTCTTC. It is translated as CASSHPSGVTYNEQFF. The chain carries TRBV5-1 and TRBJ2-1, with 9 bases that match TRBD2. Germline assignment: CDR1 SGHRS and CDR2 YFSETQ. The CDR3 extends over 16 amino acids. Trimming at V came to 4 bases and at J to 2 bases, leaving 7 bases not matched to a gene. Complete variable domain (other parts from reference TRBV5-1 and TRBJ2-1): KAGVTQTPRYLIKTRGQQVTLSCSPISGHRSVSWYQQTPGQGLQFLFEYFSETQRNKGNFPGRFSGRQFSNSRSEMNVSTLELGDSALYLCASSHPSGVTYNEQFFGPGTRLTVL.

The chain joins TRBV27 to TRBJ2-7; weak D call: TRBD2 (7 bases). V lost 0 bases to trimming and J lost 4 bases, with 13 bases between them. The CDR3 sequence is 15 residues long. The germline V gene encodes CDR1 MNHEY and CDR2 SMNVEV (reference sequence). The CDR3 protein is CASSLSYKGGYEQYF. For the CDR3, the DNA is TGTGCCAGCAGTTTATCCTATAAGGGGGGGTACGAGCAGTACTTC.

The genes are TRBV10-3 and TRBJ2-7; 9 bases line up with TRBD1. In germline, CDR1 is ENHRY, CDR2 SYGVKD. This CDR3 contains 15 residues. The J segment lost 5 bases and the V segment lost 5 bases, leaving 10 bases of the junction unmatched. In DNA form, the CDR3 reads TGTGCCATCAGTAAAAGACCGGGACAGGGTAACGAGCAGTACTTC. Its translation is CAISKRPGQGNEQYF.

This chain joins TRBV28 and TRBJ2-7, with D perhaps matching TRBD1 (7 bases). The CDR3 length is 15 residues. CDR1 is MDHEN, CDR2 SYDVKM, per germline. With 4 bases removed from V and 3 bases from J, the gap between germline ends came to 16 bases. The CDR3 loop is CASSSQGRWDYEQYF. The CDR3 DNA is TGTGCCAGCAGTTCACAGGGGAGGTGGGACTACGAGCAGTACTTC.

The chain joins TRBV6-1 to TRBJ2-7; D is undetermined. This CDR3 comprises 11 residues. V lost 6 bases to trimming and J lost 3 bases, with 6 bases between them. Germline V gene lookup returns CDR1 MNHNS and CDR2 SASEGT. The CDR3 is CASSASYEQYF. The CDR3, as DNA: TGTGCCAGCAGCGCGAGCTACGAGCAGTACTTC.

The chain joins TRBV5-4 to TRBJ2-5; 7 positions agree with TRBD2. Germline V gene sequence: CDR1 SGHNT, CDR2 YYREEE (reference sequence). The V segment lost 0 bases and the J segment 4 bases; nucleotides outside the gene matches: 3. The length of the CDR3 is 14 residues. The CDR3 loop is CASSLGAGVETQYF. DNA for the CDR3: TGTGCCAGCAGCTTGGGGGCGGGAGTAGAGACCCAGTACTTC.

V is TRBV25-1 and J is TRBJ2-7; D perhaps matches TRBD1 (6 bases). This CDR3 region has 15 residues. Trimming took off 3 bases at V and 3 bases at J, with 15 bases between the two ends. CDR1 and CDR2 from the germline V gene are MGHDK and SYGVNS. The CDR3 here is CASSEDWDTFYEQYF. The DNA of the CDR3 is TGTGCCAGCAGTGAGGACTGGGACACCTTCTACGAGCAGTACTTC.

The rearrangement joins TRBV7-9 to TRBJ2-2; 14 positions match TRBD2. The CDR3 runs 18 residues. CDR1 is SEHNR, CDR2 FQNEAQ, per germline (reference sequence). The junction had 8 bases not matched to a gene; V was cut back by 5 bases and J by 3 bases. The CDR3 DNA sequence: TGTGCCAGCAGCCTACCGACTAGCGGGAGGGACTACACCGGGGAGCTGTTTTTT. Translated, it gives CASSLPTSGRDYTGELFF.

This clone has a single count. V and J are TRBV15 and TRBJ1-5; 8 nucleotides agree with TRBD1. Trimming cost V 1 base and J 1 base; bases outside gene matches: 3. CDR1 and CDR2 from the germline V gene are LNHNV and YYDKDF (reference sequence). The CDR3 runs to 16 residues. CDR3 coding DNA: TGTGCCACCAGCAGAGTGGACAGGGAGAGCAATCAGCCCCAGCATTTT. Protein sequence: CATSRVDRESNQPQHF.

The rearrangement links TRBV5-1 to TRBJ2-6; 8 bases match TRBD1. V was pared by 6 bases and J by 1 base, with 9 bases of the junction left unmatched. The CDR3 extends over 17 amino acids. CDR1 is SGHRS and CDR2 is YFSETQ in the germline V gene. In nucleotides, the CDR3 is TGCGCCAGCACCTCTCCGGACAGGGAATCTGGGGCCAACGTCCTGACTTTC. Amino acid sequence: CASTSPDRESGANVLTF.

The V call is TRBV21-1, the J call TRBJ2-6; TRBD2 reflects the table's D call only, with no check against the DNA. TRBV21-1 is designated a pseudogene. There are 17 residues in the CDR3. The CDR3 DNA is TGTGCCAGCAGCAAACTGGACTCCTGCTCTGGGGCCAACGTCCTGACTTTC. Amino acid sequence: CASSKLDSCSGANVLTF.

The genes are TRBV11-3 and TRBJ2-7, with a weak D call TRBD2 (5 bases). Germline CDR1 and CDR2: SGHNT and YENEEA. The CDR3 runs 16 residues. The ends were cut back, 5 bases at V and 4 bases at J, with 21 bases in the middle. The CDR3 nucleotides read TGTGCCAGCAGCCCTCACACGGGGTCCGCAACGTACGAGCAGTACTTC. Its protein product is CASSPHTGSATYEQYF.

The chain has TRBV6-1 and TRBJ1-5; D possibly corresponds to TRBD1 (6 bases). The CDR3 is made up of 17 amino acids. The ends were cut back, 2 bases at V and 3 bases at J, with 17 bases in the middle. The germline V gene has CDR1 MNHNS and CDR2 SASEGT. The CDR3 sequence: CASSETPDRYDNQPQHF. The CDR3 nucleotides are TGTGCCAGCAGTGAAACCCCCGACAGGTATGACAATCAGCCCCAGCATTTT.

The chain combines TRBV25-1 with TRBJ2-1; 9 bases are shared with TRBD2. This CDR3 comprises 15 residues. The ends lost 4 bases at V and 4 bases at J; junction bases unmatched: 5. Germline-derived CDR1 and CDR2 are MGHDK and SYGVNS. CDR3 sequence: CASSVGLAGYNEQFF. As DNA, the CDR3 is TGTGCCAGCAGTGTCGGTCTAGCGGGATACAATGAGCAGTTCTTC.

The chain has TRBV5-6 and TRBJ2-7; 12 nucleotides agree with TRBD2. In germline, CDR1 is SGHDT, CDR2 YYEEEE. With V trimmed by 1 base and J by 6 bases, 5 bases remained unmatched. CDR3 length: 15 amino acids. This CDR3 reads CASSLRLAGVCEQYF. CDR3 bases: TGTGCCAGCAGCTTGAGACTAGCGGGAGTTTGCGAGCAGTACTTC.